This T cell receptor beta chain came from a study of T cell responses to AZD1222 COVID-19 vaccine. Notes on the study in general: Donors in the cohort were predominantly white British and more often female, and clonal diversity was possibly underestimated.

Note on this clone: Its antigen is unidentified.

Assay used: immunoSEQ multiplex PCR; TCRdb lists only in-frame clones, some missing. Of approximately 130,000 clones in the sample, 85% to 95% were seen once. Germline lookup yields CDR1 MNHEY and CDR2 SMNVEV (reference sequence). V trimming: 9 bases; J trimming: 6 bases; junction bases outside the gene matches: 10. CDR3 length equals 13 residues. This TCR was recovered from an adult in good health. V and J are TRBV27 and TRBJ2-7, with TRBD1 matching 8 bases. This sample comprised peripheral blood, obtained on day 0 of AZD1222 vaccination. CDR3 in amino acids: CASTGTGVFEQYF. CDR3 DNA: TGTGCCAGTACTGGGACAGGTGTCTTCGAGCAGTACTTC.